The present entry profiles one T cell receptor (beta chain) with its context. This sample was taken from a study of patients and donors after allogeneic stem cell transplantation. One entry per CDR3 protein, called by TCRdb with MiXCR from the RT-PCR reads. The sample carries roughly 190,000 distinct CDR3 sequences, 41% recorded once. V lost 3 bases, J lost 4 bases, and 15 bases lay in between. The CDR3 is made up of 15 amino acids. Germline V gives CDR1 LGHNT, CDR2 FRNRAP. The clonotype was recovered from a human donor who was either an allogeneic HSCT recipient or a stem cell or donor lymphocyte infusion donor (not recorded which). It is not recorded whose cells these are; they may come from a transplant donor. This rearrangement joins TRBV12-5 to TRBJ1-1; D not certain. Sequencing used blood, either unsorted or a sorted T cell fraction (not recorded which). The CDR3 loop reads CASGLREGVITEAFF. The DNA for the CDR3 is TGTGCTAGTGGTTTAAGGGAGGGTGTTATCACTGAAGCTTTCTTT. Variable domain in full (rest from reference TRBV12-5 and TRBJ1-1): DARVTQTPRHKVTEMGQEVTMRCQPILGHNTVFWYRQTMMQGLELLAYFRNRAPLDDSGMPKDRFSAEMPDATLATLKIQPSEPRDSAVYFCASGLREGVITEAFFGQGTRLTVV.